This T cell receptor (beta chain) appears in the sequencing data of a study of Ad26.COV2.S vaccination and SARS-CoV-2 variants. This CDR3 is 16 amino acids long. V was pared by 4 bases and J by 2 bases, with 9 bases of the junction left unmatched. Germline CDR1 and CDR2: SGHDT and YYEEEE. Study-wide results and caveats: The analyses of TCR breadth and depth may have understated the size of total T cell responses. People who got the vaccine or the placebo had similar non-spike TCR breadth. Recipients given vaccine exceeded placebo recipients in spike-specific TCR breadth. Post-vaccination breadth of spike-specific CD8+ and CD4+ T cell responses was reportedly substantial.

Sequencing used immunoSEQ multiplex PCR; TCRdb keeps in-frame clones, though not all of them. The sample records about 180,000 clones, around 85% being singletons. Comment on this clone: Its antigen is unidentified.

The material sequenced was peripheral blood, taken after recovery from COVID-19. The origin of this receptor is a human donor who had recovered from COVID-19. The chain joins TRBV5-6 to TRBJ1-3; TRBD1 agrees at 7 bases. CDR3 coding DNA: TGTGCCAGCAGCGCCGACAGGGAAAGGGCTGGAAACACCATATATTTT. As protein: CASSADRERAGNTIYF. Full variable domain (outside the CDR3, taken from reference TRBV5-6 and TRBJ1-3): DAGVTQSPTHLIKTRGQQVTLRCSPKSGHDTVSWYQQALGQGPQFIFQYYEEEERQRGNFPDRFSGHQFPNYSSELNVNALLLGDSALYLCASSADRERAGNTIYFGEGSWLTVV.